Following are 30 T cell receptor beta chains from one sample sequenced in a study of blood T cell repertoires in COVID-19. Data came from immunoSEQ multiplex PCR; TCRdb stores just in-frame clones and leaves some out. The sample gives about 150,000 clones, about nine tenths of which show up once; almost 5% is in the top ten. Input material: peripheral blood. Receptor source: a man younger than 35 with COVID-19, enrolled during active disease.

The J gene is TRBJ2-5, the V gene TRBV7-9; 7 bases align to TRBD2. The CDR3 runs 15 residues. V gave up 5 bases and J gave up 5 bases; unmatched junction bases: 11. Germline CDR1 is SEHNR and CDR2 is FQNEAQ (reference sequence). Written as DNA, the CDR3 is TGTGCCAGCAGCCCTCGGGGGGATAATGTGGAGACCCAGTACTTC. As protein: CASSPRGDNVETQYF.

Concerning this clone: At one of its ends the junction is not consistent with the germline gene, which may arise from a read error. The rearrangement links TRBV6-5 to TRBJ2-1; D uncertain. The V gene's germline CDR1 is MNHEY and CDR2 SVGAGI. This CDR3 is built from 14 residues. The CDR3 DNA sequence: TGTGCCAGCAGCTACTTGGGCCTCTACAATGAGCAGTTCTTC. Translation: CASSYLGLYNEQFF.

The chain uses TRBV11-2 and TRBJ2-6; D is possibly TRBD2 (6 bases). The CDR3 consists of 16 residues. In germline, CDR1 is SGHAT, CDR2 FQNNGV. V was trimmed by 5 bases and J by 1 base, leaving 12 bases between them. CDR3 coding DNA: TGTGCCAGCAGCCCCCTTGGAGGGTCTGGGGCCAACGTCCTGACTTTC. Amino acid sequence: CASSPLGGSGANVLTF. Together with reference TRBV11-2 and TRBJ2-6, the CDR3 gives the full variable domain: EAGVAQSPRYKIIEKRQSVAFWCNPISGHATLYWYQQILGQGPKLLIQFQNNGVVDDSQLPKDRFSAERLKGVDSTLKIQPAKLEDSAVYLCASSPLGGSGANVLTFGAGSRLTVL.

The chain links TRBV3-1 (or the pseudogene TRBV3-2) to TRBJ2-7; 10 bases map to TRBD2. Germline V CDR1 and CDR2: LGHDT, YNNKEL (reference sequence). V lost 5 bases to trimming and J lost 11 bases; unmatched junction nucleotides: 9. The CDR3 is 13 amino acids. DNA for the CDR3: TGTGCCAGCAGCGCCAGCGGGAGGGCCGATAAGTACTTC. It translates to CASSASGRADKYF.

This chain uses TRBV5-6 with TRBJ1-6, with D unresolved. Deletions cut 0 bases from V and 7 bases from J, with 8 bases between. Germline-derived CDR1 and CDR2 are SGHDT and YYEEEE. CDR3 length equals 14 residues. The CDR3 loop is CASSLGTPNSPLHF. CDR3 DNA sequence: TGTGCCAGCAGCTTGGGGACTCCCAATTCACCCCTCCACTTT.

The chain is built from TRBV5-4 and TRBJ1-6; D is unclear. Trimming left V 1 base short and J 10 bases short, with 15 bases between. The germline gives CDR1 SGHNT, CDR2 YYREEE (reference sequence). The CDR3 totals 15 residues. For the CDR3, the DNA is TGTGCCAGCAGCTTGTATCGAGGGAATGCGTCACCCCTCCACTTT. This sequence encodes CASSLYRGNASPLHF.

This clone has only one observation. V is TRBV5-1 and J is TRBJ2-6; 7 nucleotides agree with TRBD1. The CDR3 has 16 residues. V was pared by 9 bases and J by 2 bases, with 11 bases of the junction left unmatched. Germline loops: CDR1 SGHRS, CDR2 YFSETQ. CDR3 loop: CATSRQGGPGANVLTF. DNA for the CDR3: TGCGCCACCTCTAGACAGGGCGGACCTGGGGCCAACGTCCTGACTTTC.

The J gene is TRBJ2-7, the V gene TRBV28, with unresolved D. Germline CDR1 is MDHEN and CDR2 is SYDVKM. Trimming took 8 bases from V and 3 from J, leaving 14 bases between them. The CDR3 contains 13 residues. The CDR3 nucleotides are TGTGCCAGCGCCCCACAGAATTTCTACGAGCAGTACTTC. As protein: CASAPQNFYEQYF.

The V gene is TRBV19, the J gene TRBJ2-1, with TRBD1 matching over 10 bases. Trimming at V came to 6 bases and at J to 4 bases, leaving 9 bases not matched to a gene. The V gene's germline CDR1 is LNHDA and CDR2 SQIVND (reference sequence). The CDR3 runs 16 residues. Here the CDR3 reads CASSQAGTGAYNEQFF. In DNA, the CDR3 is TGTGCCAGTAGCCAGGCCGGGACAGGGGCGTACAATGAGCAGTTCTTC.

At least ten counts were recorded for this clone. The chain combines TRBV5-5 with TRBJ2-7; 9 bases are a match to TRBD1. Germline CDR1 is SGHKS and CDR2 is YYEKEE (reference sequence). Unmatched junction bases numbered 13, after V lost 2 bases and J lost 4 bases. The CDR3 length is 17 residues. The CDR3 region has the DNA TGTGCCAGCAGCTTCGGGACAGGGACCCAAGGGGCTTACGAGCAGTACTTC. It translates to CASSFGTGTQGAYEQYF.

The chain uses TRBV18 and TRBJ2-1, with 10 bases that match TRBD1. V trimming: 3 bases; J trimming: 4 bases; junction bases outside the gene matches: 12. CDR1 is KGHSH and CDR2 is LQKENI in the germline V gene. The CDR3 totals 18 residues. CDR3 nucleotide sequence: TGTGCCAGCTCACCCCGGTCGGACCCGGGACAGGGGTACAATGAGCAGTTCTTC. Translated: CASSPRSDPGQGYNEQFF.

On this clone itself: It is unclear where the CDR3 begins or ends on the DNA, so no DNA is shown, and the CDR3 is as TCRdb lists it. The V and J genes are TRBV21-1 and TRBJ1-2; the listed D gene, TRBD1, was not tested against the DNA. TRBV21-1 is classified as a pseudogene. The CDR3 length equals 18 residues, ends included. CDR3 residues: CASSKLGVGTGAPHGYTF.

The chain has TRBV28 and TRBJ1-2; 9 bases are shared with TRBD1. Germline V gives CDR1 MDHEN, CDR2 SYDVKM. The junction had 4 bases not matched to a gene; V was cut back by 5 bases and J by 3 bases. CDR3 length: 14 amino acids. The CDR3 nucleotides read TGTGCCAGCAGTCGACAGGGGGGTGACTATGGCTACACCTTC. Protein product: CASSRQGGDYGYTF.

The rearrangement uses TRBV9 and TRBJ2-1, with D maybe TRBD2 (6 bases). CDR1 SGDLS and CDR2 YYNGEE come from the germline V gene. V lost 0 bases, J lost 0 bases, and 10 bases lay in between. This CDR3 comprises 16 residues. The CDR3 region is CASSVAGAGSYNEQFF. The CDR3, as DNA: TGTGCCAGCAGCGTAGCTGGAGCGGGCTCCTACAATGAGCAGTTCTTC.

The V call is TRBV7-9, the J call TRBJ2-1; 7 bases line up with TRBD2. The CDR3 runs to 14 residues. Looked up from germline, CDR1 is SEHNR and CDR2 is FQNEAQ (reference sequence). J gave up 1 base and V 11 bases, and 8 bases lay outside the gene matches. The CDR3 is CAQEASGSYNEQFF. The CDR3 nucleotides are TGTGCCCAGGAGGCTAGCGGATCCTACAATGAGCAGTTCTTC.

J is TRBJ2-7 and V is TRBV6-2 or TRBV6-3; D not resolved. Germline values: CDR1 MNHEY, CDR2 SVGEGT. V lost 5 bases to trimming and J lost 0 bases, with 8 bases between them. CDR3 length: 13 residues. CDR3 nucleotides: TGTGCCAGCAGTCTCTCACTCTCCTACGAGCAGTACTTC. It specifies CASSLSLSYEQYF.

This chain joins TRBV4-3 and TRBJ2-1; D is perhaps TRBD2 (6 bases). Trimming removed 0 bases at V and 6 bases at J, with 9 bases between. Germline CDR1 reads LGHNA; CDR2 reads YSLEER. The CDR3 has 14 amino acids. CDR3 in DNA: TGCGCCAGCAGCCAAGATTTGACTAGCAATGAGCAGTTCTTC. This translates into CASSQDLTSNEQFF.

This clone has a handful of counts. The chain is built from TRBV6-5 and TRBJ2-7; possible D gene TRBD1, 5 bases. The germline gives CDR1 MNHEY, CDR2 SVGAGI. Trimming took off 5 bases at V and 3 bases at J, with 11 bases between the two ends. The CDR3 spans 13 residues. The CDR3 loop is CASSRDQGYEQYF. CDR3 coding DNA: TGTGCCAGCAGTCGAGACCAGGGCTACGAGCAGTACTTC.

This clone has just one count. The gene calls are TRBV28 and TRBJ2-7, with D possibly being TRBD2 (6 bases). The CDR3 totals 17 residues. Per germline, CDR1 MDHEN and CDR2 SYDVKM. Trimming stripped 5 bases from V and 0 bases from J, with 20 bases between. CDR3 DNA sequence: TGTGCCAGCAGTCCCCTGGGAAGGCGGGGAAGCTCCTACGAGCAGTACTTC. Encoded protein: CASSPLGRRGSSYEQYF.

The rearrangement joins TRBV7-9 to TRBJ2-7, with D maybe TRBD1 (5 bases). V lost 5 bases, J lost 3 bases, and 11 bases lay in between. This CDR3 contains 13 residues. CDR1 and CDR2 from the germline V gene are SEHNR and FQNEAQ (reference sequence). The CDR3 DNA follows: TGTGCCAGCAGCCAGAAGGGGATCTACGAGCAGTACTTC. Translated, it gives CASSQKGIYEQYF.

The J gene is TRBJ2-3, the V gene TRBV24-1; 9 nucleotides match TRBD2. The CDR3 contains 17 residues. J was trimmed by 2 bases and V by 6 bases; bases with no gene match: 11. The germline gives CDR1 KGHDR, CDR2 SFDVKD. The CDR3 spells CATSPSRREGLTDTQYF. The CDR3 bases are TGTGCCACCAGTCCCTCCCGGCGGGAGGGCCTCACAGATACGCAGTATTTT.

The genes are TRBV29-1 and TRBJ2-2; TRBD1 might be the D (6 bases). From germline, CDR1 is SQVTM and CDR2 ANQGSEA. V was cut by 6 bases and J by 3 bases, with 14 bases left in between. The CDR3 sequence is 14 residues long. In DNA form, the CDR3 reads TGCAGCGTCTCACATACAGGGTACACCGGGGAGCTGTTTTTT. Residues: CSVSHTGYTGELFF.

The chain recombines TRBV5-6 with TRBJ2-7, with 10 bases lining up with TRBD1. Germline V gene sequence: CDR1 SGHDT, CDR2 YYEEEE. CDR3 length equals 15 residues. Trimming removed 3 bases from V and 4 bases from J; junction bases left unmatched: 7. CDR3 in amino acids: CASSSLDRGLYEQYF. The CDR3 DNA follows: TGTGCCAGCAGCTCCTTAGACAGGGGGCTTTACGAGCAGTACTTC.

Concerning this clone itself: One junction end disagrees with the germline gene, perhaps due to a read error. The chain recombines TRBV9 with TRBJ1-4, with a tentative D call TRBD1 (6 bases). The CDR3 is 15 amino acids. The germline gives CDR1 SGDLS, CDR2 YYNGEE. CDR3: CASSVGSPGQGKLLF. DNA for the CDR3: TGTGCCAGCAGCGTAGGCTCACCGGGACAAGGAAAACTGCTTTTT.

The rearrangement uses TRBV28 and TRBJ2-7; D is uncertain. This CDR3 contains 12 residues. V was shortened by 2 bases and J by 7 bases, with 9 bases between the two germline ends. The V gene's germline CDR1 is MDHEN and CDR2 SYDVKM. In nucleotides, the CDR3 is TGTGCCAGCAGTTTACCGACTCGGGAGCAGTACTTC. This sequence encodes CASSLPTREQYF. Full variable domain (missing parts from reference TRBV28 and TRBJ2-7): DVKVTQSSRYLVKRTGEKVFLECVQDMDHENMFWYRQDPGLGLRLIYFSYDVKMKEKGDIPEGYSVSREKKERFSLILESASTNQTSMYLCASSLPTREQYFGPGTRLTVT.

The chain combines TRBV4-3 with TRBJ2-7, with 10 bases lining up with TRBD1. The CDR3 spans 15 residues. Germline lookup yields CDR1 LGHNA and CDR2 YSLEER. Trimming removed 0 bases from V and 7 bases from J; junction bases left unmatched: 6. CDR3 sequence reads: CASSQDPGQGGEQYF. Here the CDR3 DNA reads TGCGCCAGCAGCCAAGATCCCGGACAGGGGGGGGAGCAGTACTTC.

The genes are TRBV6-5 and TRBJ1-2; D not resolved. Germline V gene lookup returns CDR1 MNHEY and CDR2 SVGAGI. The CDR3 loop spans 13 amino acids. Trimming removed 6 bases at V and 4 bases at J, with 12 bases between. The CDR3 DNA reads TGTGCCAGCAGCCTCCGGAGAGCCTATGGCTACACCTTC. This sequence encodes CASSLRRAYGYTF.

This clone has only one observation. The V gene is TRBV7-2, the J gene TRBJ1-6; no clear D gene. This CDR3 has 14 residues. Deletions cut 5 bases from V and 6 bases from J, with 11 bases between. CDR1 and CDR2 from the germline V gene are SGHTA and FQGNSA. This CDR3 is CASSPESRNSPLHF. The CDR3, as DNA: TGTGCCAGCAGCCCTGAGTCACGTAATTCACCCCTCCACTTT.

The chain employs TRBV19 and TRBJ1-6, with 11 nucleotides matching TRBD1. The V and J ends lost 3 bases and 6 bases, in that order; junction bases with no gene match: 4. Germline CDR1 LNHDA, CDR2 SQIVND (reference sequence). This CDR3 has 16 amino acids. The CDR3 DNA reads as TGTGCCAGTAGTATCCCGGGACAGGGGGGTAATTCACCCCTCCACTTT. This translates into CASSIPGQGGNSPLHF. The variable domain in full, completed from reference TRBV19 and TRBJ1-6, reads DGGITQSPKYLFRKEGQNVTLSCEQNLNHDAMYWYRQDPGQGLRLIYYSQIVNDFQKGDIAEGYSVSREKKESFPLTVTSAQKNPTAFYLCASSIPGQGGNSPLHFGNGTRLTVT.

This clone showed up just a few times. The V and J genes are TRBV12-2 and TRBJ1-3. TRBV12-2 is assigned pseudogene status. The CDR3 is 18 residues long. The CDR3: CASRSRSREEGSGNTIYF. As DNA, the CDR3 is TGTGCAAGTCGCTCACGCAGCAGGGAGGAGGGCTCTGGAAACACCATATATTTT.